The 15 T cell receptor delta chains below were found in one sample sequenced in a study of gamma-delta chains in newborns, infants, children. TCRdb used CATT to re-call clones from the reads. The sample comprises about 3,100 delta-chain clones, 3.9% of which are singletons, and about a sixth rests with the top ten. Sequencing was done on a sample of blood. Receptors were obtained from a child who was a newborn, infant or young child, either healthy, febrile or measles-vaccinated (not recorded which).

This clone was counted between two and nine times. This likely stems from a read error, as it lies one base from a far larger clone. Different DNA sequences within this sample yield the same CDR3. This rearrangement joins TRDV2 to TRDJ1; D perhaps matches TRDD3 (6 bases). Germline V gene lookup returns CDR1 GEAIGNYY and CDR2 EKD. The CDR3 has 15 amino acids. The CDR3 DNA sequence: TGTGCCTGTGATCCAATTGATACGAACCCCGATAAACTCATCTTC. Translated: CACDPIDTNPDKLIF.

Details on this clone: TCRdb attributes to this sequence the protein of a much larger clone, which differs from the DNA translation at residue 6; a read error is likely, and the protein displayed is translated from the DNA. The rearrangement links TRDV2 to TRDJ3; 9 positions agree with TRDD3. After removal of 0 bases from V and 3 bases from J, the junction contained 5 bases not matched to a gene. The CDR3 sequence is 18 residues long. Germline lookup yields CDR1 GEAIGNYY and CDR2 EKD. This chain's CDR3 is CACDTRGYDIWDTRQMFF. CDR3 coding DNA: TGTGCCTGTGACACCCGGGGATACGACATCTGGGACACCCGACAGATGTTTTTC.

This clone was observed a few times. The protein held in TCRdb is that of a much larger clone and does not match this DNA's translation at residue 14, likely because of a read error; the protein shown is translated from the DNA. This chain joins TRDV2 and TRDJ3, with 10 bases lining up with TRDD3. This CDR3 spans 19 amino acids. Germline CDR1 GEAIGNYY, CDR2 EKD. The CDR3 sequence: CACDLLGDASSWDARQMFF. The CDR3, as DNA: TGTGCCTGTGACTTACTGGGGGATGCGAGCTCCTGGGACGCCCGACAGATGTTTTTC.

In this sample, this clone is medium-sized. This could be a read error, since a much larger clone is one nucleotide away. Other DNA sequences within the sample encode an identical CDR3. The chain links TRDV2 to TRDJ2; no clear D gene. This CDR3 has 17 residues. Trimming removed 2 bases at V and 0 bases at J, with 15 bases between. Germline lookup yields CDR1 GEAIGNYY and CDR2 EKD. CDR3 protein: CACDKLGGPALTAQLFF. CDR3 DNA: TGTGCCTGTGACAAGTTGGGAGGACCTGCTTTGACAGCACAACTCTTCTTT.

This clone showed up just a few times. This DNA translates differently at residue 5 from the TCRdb protein, which is that of a much larger clone; a read error is likely, and the protein shown is the DNA's own translation. This rearrangement joins TRDV2 to TRDJ3; 10 bases line up with TRDD3. The length of the CDR3 is 17 residues. CDR1 and CDR2 from the germline V gene are GEAIGNYY and EKD. J gave up 2 bases and V 2 bases, and 2 bases lay outside the gene matches. The DNA for the CDR3 is TGTGCCTGTGACATGCTGGGGGATACCTGGGACACCCGACAGATGTTTTTC. Its protein is CACDMLGDTWDTRQMFF.

This clone was observed a few times. The TCRdb protein, from a much larger clone, departs from this DNA's translation at residue 5, likely by read error; the protein shown derives from the DNA. The rearrangement links TRDV2 to TRDJ3; 10 bases match TRDD3. Germline V CDR1 and CDR2: GEAIGNYY, EKD. The CDR3 has 16 residues. The V gene end was trimmed by 3 bases and the J gene end by 4 bases; junction bases not matched to a gene: 2. CDR3 in amino acids: CACDAGGYWDTRQMFF. Written as DNA, the CDR3 is TGTGCCTGTGACGCTGGGGGATATTGGGACACCCGACAGATGTTTTTC.

This clone occurred a few times. Translating this DNA gives a protein that differs at residue 14 from the TCRdb one, which belongs to a much larger clone; a read error is likely, and the protein shown is this translation. V is TRDV2 and J is TRDJ3; maybe TRDD3 (5 bases). The CDR3 is 16 amino acids. The V gene's germline CDR1 is GEAIGNYY and CDR2 EKD. CDR3 in amino acids: CACDNVLSWDTRQVFF. CDR3 coding DNA: TGTGCCTGTGACAACGTACTATCCTGGGACACCCGACAGGTGTTTTTC.

This clone was counted a few times. This likely stems from a read error, as it lies one base from a far larger clone. Other DNA sequences of this sample code for an identical CDR3. The V gene is TRDV2, the J gene TRDJ1; 13 bases fit TRDD3. This CDR3 has 14 amino acids. Per the germline V gene, CDR1 is GEAIGNYY and CDR2 is EKD. CDR3: CACDTGGYADKLIF. CDR3 DNA: TGTGCCTGTGATACTGGGGGATACGCCGACAAACTCATCTTT.

This clone was counted between two and nine times. With a far larger clone one base away, a read error is the likely cause. The chain couples TRDV2 to TRDJ3; 11 bases match TRDD3. CDR3 length equals 19 residues. Germline-derived CDR1 and CDR2 are GEAIGNYY and EKD. Written as DNA, the CDR3 is TGTGCCTGTGACACCGTACTGGGGGATAGCTCCTGGAACACCCGACAGATGTTTTTC. It yields the protein CACDTVLGDSSWNTRQMFF.

As for this clone: This is likely an artifact of a read error, given a far larger clone one base away. The CDR3 here is CACDTTPTGGYFSWDTRQMFF. In nucleotides, the CDR3 is TGTGCCTGTGACACCACTCCGACTGGGGGATACTTCTCCTGGGACACTCGACAGATGTTTTTC. No V gene was called here, but the J gene is TRDJ3; TRDD3 is the table's D call, not checked against the DNA. The CDR3 contains 21 residues.

To note about this clone: A far bigger clonotype differs at one base, so this is likely a read error. The sample carries other DNA sequences with the same CDR3. This chain uses TRDV2 with TRDJ3, with 8 nucleotides matching TRDD3. The CDR3 is made up of 19 amino acids. CDR1 and CDR2 from the germline V gene are GEAIGNYY and EKD. The trim removed 0 bases at V and 0 bases at J, leaving 6 bases unmatched. CDR3 sequence: CACDTVLGASSWDTRQMFF. As DNA, the CDR3 is TGTGCCTGTGACACCGTACTGGGGGCTAGCTCCTGGGACACCCGACAGATGTTTTTC.

For this clone: Since a far larger clone is one base different, this is likely a read error. This specimen includes other DNA sequences encoding the same CDR3. The V and J genes are TRDV2 and TRDJ2; 7 bases fit TRDD3. Germline CDR1 and CDR2: GEAIGNYY and EKD. CDR3 size: 17 residues. CDR3 DNA: TGTGCCTGTGATCCTCTGGGGGTCATAGCTTTGACTGCACAACTCTTCTTT. Translated: CACDPLGVIALTAQLFF.

On this clone: At one of its ends the junction is not consistent with the germline gene, which may arise from a read error. The rearrangement uses TRDV2 and TRDJ3, with 11 bases that match TRDD3. The germline V gene has CDR1 GEAIGNYY and CDR2 EKD. CDR3 length: 20 residues. The CDR3 DNA reads as TGTGCCTGTGACACCGTACTGGGGGATATGGGATCCTGGGACACCCGACGGATGTTTTTC. This gives the protein CACDTVLGDMGSWDTRRMFF.

This clone was seen a few times. TCRdb has a much larger clone's protein, which differs at residue 14 from the translation of this DNA, likely because of a read error; what is shown is the protein translated from the DNA. The V gene is TRDV2, the J gene TRDJ1; TRDD3 matches at 9 bases. The CDR3 length is 15 residues. The germline gives CDR1 GEAIGNYY, CDR2 EKD. The CDR3 region is CACDSMGDRSDKLTF. The DNA for the CDR3 is TGTGCCTGTGACTCTATGGGGGATAGAAGCGATAAACTCACCTTT.

This clone is deemed medium-sized. The same CDR3 can be traced to other DNA sequences in this sample. The chain joins TRDV2 to TRDJ3; 12 bases fit TRDD3. The CDR3 sequence is 20 residues long. CDR1 is GEAIGNYY, CDR2 EKD, per germline. Unmatched junction bases numbered 8, after V lost 2 bases and J lost 1 base. This CDR3 is CACDSTGGYWPSWDTRQMFF. DNA for the CDR3: TGTGCCTGTGACAGTACTGGGGGATACTGGCCGTCCTGGGACACCCGACAGATGTTTTTC.